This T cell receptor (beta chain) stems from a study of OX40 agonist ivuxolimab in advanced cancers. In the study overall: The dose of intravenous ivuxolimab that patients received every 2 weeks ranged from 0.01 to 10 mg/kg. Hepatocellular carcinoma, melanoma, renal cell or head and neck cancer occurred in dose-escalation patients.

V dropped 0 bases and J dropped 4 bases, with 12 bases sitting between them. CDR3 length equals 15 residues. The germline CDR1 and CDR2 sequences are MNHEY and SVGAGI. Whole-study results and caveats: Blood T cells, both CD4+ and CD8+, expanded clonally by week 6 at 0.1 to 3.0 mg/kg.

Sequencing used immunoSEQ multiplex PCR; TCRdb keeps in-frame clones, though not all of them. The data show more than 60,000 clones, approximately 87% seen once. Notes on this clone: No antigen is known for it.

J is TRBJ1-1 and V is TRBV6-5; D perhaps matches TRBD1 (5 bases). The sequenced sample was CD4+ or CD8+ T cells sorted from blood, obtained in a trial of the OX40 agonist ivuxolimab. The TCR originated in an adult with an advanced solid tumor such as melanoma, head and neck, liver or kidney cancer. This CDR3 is CASSYSPQGFTEAFF. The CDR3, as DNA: TGTGCCAGCAGTTACTCCCCCCAGGGATTCACTGAAGCTTTCTTT.